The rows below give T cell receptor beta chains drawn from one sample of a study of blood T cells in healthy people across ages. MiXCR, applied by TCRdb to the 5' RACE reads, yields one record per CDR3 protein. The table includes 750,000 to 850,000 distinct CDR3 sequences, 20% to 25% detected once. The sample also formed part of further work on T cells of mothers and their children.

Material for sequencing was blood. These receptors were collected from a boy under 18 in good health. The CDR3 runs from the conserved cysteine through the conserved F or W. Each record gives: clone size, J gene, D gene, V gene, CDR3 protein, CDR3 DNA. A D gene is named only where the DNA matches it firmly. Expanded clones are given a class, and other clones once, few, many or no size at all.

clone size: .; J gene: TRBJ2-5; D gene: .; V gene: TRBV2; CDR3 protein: CASSGGARETQYF; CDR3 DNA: TGTGCCAGCAGTGGTGGGGCTCGGGAGACCCAGTACTTC
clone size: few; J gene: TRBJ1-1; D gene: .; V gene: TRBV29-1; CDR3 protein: CSADGPNTEAFF; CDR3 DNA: TGCAGCGCTGACGGCCCCAACACTGAAGCTTTCTTT
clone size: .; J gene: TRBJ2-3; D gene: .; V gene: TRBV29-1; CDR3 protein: CSVEMQGVNTDTQYF; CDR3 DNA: TGCAGCGTTGAAATGCAAGGGGTAAACACAGATACGCAGTATTTT
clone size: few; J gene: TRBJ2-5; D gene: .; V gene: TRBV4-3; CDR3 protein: CASSQGPGTQYF; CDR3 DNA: TGCGCCAGCAGCCAAGGACCCGGGACCCAGTACTTC
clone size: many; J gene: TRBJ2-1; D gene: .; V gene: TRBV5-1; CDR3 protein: CASSSYNEQFF; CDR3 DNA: TGTGCCAGCAGCTCCTACAATGAGCAGTTCTTC
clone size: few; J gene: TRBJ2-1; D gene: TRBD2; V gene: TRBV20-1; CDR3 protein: CSAPGAGTSGTSQFF; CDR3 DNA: TGCAGTGCTCCTGGAGCCGGGACTAGCGGGACATCGCAGTTCTTC
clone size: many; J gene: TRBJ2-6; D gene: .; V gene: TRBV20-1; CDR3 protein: CSGSRGRGPSGANVLTF; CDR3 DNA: TGCAGTGGTTCCAGGGGTCGGGGGCCATCTGGGGCCAACGTCCTGACTTTC
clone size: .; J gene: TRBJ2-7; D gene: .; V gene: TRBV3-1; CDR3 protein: CASSQLGDEQYF; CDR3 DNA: TGTGCCAGCAGCCAATTAGGCGACGAGCAGTACTTC
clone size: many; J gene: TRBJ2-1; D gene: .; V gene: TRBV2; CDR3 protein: CASSITGTEQFF; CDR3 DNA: TGTGCCAGCAGTATTACAGGGACGGAGCAGTTCTTC
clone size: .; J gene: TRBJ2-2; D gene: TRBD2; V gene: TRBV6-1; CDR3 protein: CASSGLAGTSGGGTGELFF; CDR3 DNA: TGTGCCAGCAGTGGATTAGCCGGGACTAGCGGGGGTGGGACCGGGGAGCTGTTTTTT
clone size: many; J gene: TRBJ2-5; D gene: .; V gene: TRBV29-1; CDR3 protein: CSLNTPETQYF; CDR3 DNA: TGCAGCCTCAACACCCCAGAGACCCAGTACTTC
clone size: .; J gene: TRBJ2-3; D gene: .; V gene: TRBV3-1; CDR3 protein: CASSQWWDGSTDTQYF; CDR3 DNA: TGTGCCAGCAGCCAATGGTGGGACGGATCCACAGATACGCAGTATTTT
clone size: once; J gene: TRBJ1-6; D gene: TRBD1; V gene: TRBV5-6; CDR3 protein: CASNLGQGASNSPLHF; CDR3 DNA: TGTGCCAGCAACTTGGGACAGGGGGCTTCGAATTCACCCCTCCACTTT
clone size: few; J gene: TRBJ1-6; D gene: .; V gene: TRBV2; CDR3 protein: CASRRTENNSPLHF; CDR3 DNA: TGTGCCAGCAGACGGACAGAAAATAATTCACCCCTCCACTTT
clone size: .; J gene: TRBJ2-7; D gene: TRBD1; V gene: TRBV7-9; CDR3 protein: CASSLAGQGATEQYF; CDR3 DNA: TGTGCCAGCAGCTTAGCCGGACAGGGTGCTACGGAGCAGTACTTC
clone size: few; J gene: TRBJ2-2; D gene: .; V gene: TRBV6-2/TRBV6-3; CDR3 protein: CASTPSFRELFF; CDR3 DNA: TGTGCCAGCACCCCGAGTTTCCGGGAGCTGTTTTTT
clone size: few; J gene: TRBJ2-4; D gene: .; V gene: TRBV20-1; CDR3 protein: CSARITDLNIQYF; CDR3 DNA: TGCAGTGCTAGAATCACGGACTTAAACATTCAGTACTTC
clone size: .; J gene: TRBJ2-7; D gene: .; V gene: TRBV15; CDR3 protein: CATSKSGTTYEQYF; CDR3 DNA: TGTGCCACCAGCAAATCCGGGACCACCTACGAGCAGTACTTC
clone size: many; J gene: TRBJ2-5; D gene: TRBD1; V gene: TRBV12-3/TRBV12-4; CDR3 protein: CASSRTGQETQYF; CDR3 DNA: TGTGCCAGCAGCCGGACAGGTCAAGAGACCCAGTACTTC
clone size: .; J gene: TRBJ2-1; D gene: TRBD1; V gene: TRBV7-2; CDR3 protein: CASTPKGTGSNDEQFF; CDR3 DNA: TGTGCCAGCACCCCCAAAGGGACAGGGAGTAACGATGAGCAGTTCTTC
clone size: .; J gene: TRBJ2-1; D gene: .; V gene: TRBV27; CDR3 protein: CASSLEGNLYNEQFF; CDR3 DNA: TGTGCCAGCAGTTTAGAGGGGAATTTATACAATGAGCAGTTCTTC
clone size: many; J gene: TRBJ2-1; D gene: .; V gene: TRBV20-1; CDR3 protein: CSARDLFGRDNEQFF; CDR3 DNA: TGCAGTGCTAGAGATCTTTTCGGGAGAGACAATGAGCAGTTCTTC
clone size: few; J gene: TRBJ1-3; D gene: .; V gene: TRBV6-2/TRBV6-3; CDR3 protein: CASRPTSSGNTIYF; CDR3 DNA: TGTGCCAGCAGACCGACGAGCTCTGGAAACACCATATATTTT
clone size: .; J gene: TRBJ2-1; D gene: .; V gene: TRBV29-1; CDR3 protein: CSAPATSYNEQFF; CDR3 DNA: TGCAGCGCTCCTGCGACTAGCTACAATGAGCAGTTCTTC
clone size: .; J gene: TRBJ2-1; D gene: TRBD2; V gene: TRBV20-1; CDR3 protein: CSARGAGDYNEQFF; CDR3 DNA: TGCAGTGCGAGAGGAGCGGGAGACTACAATGAGCAGTTCTTC
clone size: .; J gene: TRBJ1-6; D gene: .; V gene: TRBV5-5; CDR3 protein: CASSLTGRWGNSPLHF; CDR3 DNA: TGTGCCAGCAGCTTGACGGGAAGGTGGGGTAATTCACCCCTCCACTTT
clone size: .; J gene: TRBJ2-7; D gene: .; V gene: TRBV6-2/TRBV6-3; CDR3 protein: CASSYSGRGAYEQYF; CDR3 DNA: TGTGCCAGCAGTTACTCGGGCAGGGGGGCCTACGAGCAGTACTTC
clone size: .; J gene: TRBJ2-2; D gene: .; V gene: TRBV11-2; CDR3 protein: CASSAYRITTNTGELFF; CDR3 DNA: TGTGCCAGCAGCGCCTACAGGATCACAACGAACACCGGGGAGCTGTTTTTT
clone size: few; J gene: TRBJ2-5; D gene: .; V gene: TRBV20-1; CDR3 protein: CSASPAARTQETQYF; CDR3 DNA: TGCAGTGCTAGTCCCGCAGCCAGGACCCAAGAGACCCAGTACTTC
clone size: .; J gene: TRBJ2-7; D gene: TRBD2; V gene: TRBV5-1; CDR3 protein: CASSQEPSGAYEQYF; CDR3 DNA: TGCGCCAGCAGCCAGGAGCCTAGCGGGGCATACGAGCAGTACTTC
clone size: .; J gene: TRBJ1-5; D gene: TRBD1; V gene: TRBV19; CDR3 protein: CASSIQQGARPQHF; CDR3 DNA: TGTGCCAGTAGTATCCAACAGGGGGCAAGGCCCCAGCATTTT
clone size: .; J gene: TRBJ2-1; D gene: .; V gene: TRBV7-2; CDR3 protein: CASSLDYEDEQFF; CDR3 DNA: TGTGCCAGCAGCTTAGATTACGAGGATGAGCAGTTCTTC
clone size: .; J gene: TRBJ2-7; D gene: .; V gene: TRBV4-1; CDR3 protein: CASSQDPGQTDFYEQYF; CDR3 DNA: TGCGCCAGCAGCCAAGACCCCGGACAGACGGATTTCTACGAGCAGTACTTC
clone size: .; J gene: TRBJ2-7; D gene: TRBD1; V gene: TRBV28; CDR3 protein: CASTSTGTGATDYEQYF; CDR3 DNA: TGTGCCAGCACTTCGACCGGGACAGGGGCTACAGACTACGAGCAGTACTTC
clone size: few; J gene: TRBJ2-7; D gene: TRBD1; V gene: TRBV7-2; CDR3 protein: CASSLTGGSDEQYF; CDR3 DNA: TGTGCCAGCAGCCTCACAGGGGGCTCGGACGAGCAGTACTTC
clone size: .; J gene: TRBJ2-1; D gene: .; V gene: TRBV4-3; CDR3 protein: CASSQESGSYNEQFF; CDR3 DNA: TGCGCCAGCAGCCAAGAATCTGGCTCCTACAATGAGCAGTTCTTC
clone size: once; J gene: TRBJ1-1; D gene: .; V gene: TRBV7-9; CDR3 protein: CASRSQGPGRAFF; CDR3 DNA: TGTGCCAGCAGATCGCAGGGTCCCGGCCGCGCTTTCTTT
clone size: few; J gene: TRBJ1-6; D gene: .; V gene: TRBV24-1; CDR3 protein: CATSPAGGNSPLHF; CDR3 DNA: TGTGCCACCAGTCCGGCAGGTGGTAATTCACCCCTCCACTTT
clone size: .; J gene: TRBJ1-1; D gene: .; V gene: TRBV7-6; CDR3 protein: CASFEFPSLGEAFF; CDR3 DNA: TGTGCCAGCTTCGAGTTCCCCTCCCTGGGTGAAGCTTTCTTT
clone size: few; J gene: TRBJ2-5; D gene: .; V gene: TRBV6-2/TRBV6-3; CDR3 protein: CASSYRQLQETQYF; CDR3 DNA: TGTGCCAGCAGTTACCGACAGCTACAAGAGACCCAGTACTTC
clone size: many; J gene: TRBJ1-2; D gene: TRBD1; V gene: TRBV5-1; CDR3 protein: CASSPDRDYGYTF; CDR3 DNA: TGCGCCAGCAGCCCGGACAGGGACTATGGCTACACCTTC
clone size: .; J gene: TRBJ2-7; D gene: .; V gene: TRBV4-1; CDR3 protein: CASSQKSGTSSYEQYF; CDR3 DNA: TGCGCCAGCAGCCAGAAGAGCGGAACAAGCTCCTACGAGCAGTACTTC
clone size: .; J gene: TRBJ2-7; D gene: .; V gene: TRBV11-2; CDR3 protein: CASSLKLGRATTRSSYEQYF; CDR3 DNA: TGTGCCAGCAGCTTAAAGCTGGGCAGAGCCACAACAAGGAGCTCCTACGAGCAGTACTTC
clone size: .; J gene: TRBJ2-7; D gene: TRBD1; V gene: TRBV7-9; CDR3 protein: CASSLVGTGNSYEQYF; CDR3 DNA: TGTGCCAGCAGCTTAGTTGGGACAGGGAACTCCTACGAGCAGTACTTC
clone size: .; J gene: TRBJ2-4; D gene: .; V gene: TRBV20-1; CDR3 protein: CSARGAKNIQYF; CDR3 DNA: TGCAGTGCTAGAGGCGCCAAAAACATTCAGTACTTC
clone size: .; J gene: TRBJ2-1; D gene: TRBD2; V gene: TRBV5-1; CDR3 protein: CASRQSGRSYNEQFF; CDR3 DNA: TGCGCCAGCAGGCAAAGCGGGAGATCCTACAATGAGCAGTTCTTC
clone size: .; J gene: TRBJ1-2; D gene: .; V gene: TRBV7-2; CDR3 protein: CASSLDSLLNYGYTF; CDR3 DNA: TGTGCCAGCAGCCTCGACAGTCTTCTGAACTATGGCTACACCTTC
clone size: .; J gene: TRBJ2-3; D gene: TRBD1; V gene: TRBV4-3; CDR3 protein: CASSQETGAADTQYF; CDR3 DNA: TGCGCCAGCAGCCAAGAGACAGGGGCGGCAGATACGCAGTATTTT
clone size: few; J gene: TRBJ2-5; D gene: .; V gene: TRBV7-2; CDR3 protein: CASSLTQTYQETQYF; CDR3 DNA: TGTGCCAGCAGCTTAACTCAGACTTACCAAGAGACCCAGTACTTC
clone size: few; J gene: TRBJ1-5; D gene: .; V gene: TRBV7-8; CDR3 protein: CASSWDKEYSNQPQHF; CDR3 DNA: TGTGCCAGCAGCTGGGACAAAGAGTATAGCAATCAGCCCCAGCATTTT
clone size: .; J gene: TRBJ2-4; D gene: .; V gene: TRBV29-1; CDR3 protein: CSGLTEIGNIPYF; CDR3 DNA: TGCAGCGGCCTGACAGAAATTGGGAACATTCCGTACTTC
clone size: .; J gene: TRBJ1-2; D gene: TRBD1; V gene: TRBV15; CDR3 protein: CATSRTSSTGIYGYTF; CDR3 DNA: TGTGCCACCAGCCGAACCTCGTCGACAGGGATCTATGGCTACACCTTC